The clone carrying this TCR beta chain has just one count. This entry is derived from a study of blood T cell repertoires in COVID-19. TCRdb's table, derived via immunoSEQ multiplex PCR, lists solely in-frame clones and lacks some. This sample has 200,000 to 300,000 clones, with approximately 80% found just once. Unmatched junction bases numbered 17, after V lost 7 bases and J lost 6 bases. CDR3 size: 17 residues. CDR1 MNHEY and CDR2 SVGEGT come from the germline V gene. The V gene is TRBV6-2 or TRBV6-3, the J gene TRBJ1-2; TRBD1 aligns across 10 bases. Input material: peripheral blood. The receptor was isolated from a man aged 35-49 years with acute or convalescent COVID-19. For the CDR3, the DNA is TGTGCCAGCAATTATCCCGGGACAGGGGAATGGGAGAATGGCTACACCTTC. Its translation is CASNYPGTGEWENGYTF.